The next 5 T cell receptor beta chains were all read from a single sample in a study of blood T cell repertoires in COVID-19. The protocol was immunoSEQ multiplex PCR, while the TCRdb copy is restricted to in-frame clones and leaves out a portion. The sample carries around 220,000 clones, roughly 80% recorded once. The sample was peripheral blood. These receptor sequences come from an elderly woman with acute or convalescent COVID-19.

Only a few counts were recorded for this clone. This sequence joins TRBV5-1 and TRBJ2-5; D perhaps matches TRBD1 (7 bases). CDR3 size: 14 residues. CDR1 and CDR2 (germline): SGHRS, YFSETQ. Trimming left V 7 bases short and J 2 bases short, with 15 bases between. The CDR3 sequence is CASSRGVIQETQYF. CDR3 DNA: TGCGCCAGCTCCAGGGGGGTGATTCAAGAGACCCAGTACTTC.

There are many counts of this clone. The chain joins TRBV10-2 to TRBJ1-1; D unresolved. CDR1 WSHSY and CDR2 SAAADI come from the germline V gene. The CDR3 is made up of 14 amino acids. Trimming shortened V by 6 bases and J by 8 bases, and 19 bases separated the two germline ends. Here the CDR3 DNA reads TGCGCCAGCAGAGGCCTGGCGGACGGGAGCGAAGCTTTCTTT. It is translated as CASRGLADGSEAFF.

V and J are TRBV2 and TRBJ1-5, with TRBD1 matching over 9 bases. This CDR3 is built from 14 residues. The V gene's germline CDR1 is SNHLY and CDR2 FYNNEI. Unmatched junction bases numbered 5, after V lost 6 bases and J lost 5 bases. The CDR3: CASSPGTGHQPQHF. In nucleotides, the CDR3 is TGTGCCAGCAGCCCCGGGACAGGGCATCAGCCCCAGCATTTT.

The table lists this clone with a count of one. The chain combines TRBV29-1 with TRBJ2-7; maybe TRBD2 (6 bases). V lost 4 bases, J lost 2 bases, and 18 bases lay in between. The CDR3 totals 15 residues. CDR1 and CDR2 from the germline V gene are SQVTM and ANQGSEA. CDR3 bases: TGCAGCGTTGCCCTGACCTTGCGGGGAACCTACGAGCAGTACTTC. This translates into CSVALTLRGTYEQYF.

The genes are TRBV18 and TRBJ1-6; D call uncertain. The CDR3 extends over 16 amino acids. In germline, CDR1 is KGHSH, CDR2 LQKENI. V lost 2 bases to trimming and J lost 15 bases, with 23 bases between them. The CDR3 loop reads CASSPDLDLGVLLLHF. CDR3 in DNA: TGTGCCAGCTCACCAGACTTAGACCTCGGAGTATTGCTCCTCCACTTT.